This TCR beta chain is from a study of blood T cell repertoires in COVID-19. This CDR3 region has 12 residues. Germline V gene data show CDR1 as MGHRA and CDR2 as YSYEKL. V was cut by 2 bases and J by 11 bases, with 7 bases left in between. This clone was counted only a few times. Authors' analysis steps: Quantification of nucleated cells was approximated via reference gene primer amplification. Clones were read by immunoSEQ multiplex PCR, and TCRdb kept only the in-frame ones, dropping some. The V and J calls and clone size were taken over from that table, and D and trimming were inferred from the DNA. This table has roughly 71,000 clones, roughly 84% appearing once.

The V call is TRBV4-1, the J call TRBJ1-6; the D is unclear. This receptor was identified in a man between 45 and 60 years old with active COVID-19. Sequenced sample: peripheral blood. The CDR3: CASSQSYPPLHF. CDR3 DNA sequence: TGCGCCAGCAGCCAATCCTATCCACCCCTCCACTTT.